A selection of T cell receptor beta chains follows, all from one sample in a study of T-cell reconstitution after alpha-beta-depleted transplantation in children. One entry per CDR3 protein, called by TCRdb with MiXCR from the PCR reads. The sample yields roughly 500,000 distinct CDR3 sequences, approximately 30% seen once. The sequences come from PBMCs from the stem cell graft donor, collected from the stem cell graft. Source of these receptors: a human donor who donated a stem cell graft to a child with aplastic anemia. Both conserved end residues are part of each CDR3. A D gene is named only where the DNA matches it firmly. Clone size is shown for a subset of rows, as once, few, many or a class of expanded clone.

J: TRBJ1-2; D: TRBD1; V: TRBV5-1; size: -; DNA: TGCGCCAGCAGCTCGGGACAGGTCGGACACGGCTACACCTTC; CDR3: CASSSGQVGHGYTF
J: TRBJ2-3; D: -; V: TRBV4-3; size: -; DNA: TGCGCCAGCAGCCAAGGTTTAGGAGAACCCACAGATACGCAGTATTTT; CDR3: CASSQGLGEPTDTQYF
J: TRBJ1-2; D: -; V: TRBV20-1; size: few; DNA: TGCAGTGCTAGTCCAGAAGTTGGCTACACCTTC; CDR3: CSASPEVGYTF
J: TRBJ1-2; D: -; V: TRBV5-1; size: -; DNA: TGCGCCAGCACCCAAGAGCAGGGAGGCTATGGCTACACCTTC; CDR3: CASTQEQGGYGYTF
J: TRBJ2-5; D: -; V: TRBV5-6; size: -; DNA: TGTGCCAGCAGCTCCCGGGACAATGAAGAGACCCAGTACTTC; CDR3: CASSSRDNEETQYF
J: TRBJ1-1; D: -; V: TRBV7-9; size: -; DNA: TGTGCCAGCAGCTTCCGGGACACCCTCGAAGCTTTCTTT; CDR3: CASSFRDTLEAFF
J: TRBJ2-1; D: -; V: TRBV4-3; size: few; DNA: TGCGCCAGCAGCCAAGCACTAACGGATTGGTGGGCCAATGAGCAGTTCTTC; CDR3: CASSQALTDWWANEQFF
J: TRBJ2-2; D: TRBD1; V: TRBV20-1; size: -; DNA: TGCAGTGCTAGTCCAGGGGGCTCGGACACCGGGGAGCTGTTTTTT; CDR3: CSASPGGSDTGELFF
J: TRBJ2-4; D: -; V: TRBV28; size: -; DNA: TGTGCCAGCAGTTCCCAGGGGGGCGGGAGGATGAACATTCAGTACTTC; CDR3: CASSSQGGGRMNIQYF
J: TRBJ2-7; D: -; V: TRBV7-2; size: -; DNA: TGTGCCAGCAGCTTAGGGGGGTCGATCTACGAGCAGTACTTC; CDR3: CASSLGGSIYEQYF
J: TRBJ2-5; D: TRBD1; V: TRBV5-8; size: -; DNA: TGTGCCAGCAGGACAGGGACGGAAGAGACCCAGTACTTC; CDR3: CASRTGTEETQYF
J: TRBJ2-3; D: -; V: TRBV6-1; size: few; DNA: TGTGCCAGCAGTGGCCGGCTTTTCCGCACAGATACGCAGTATTTT; CDR3: CASSGRLFRTDTQYF
J: TRBJ1-5; D: TRBD1; V: TRBV7-2; size: many; DNA: TGTGCCAGCAGAACCGGGACAGGCAATCAGCCCCAGCATTTT; CDR3: CASRTGTGNQPQHF
J: TRBJ1-1; D: TRBD1; V: TRBV13; size: -; DNA: TGTGCCAGCAGCCCGGGACAGCCGAACACTGAAGCTTTCTTT; CDR3: CASSPGQPNTEAFF
J: TRBJ2-5; D: -; V: TRBV9; size: -; DNA: TGTGCCAGCAGCGTGAGAATCCCCGGGAGAGAGACCCAGTACTTC; CDR3: CASSVRIPGRETQYF
J: TRBJ2-7; D: TRBD1; V: TRBV29-1; size: -; DNA: TGCAGCGTTGGCCAGTTCGGAGACAGGGCTGTCGAGCAGTACTTC; CDR3: CSVGQFGDRAVEQYF
J: TRBJ1-1; D: -; V: TRBV5-1; size: -; DNA: TGCGCCAGCAGCGCTCAATTTAAGACTGAAGCTTTCTTT; CDR3: CASSAQFKTEAFF
J: TRBJ1-1; D: -; V: TRBV18; size: few; DNA: TGTGCCAGCCGACGACAGAACATGAACACTGAAGCTTTCTTT; CDR3: CASRRQNMNTEAFF
J: TRBJ2-1; D: -; V: TRBV10-3; size: few; DNA: TGTGCCATCAGGGCTCGCGGGTACAATGAGCAGTTCTTC; CDR3: CAIRARGYNEQFF
J: TRBJ1-6; D: TRBD1; V: TRBV5-1; size: few; DNA: TGCGCCAGCAGCTTAGCGTCCGGGACAGGGTTCGATCCCCTCCACTTT; CDR3: CASSLASGTGFDPLHF
J: TRBJ1-1; D: -; V: TRBV29-1; size: -; DNA: TGCAGCGCCCGGGCGGGGGCCCGAAACACTGAAGCTTTCTTT; CDR3: CSARAGARNTEAFF
J: TRBJ2-2; D: -; V: TRBV27; size: -; DNA: TGTGCCAGCAGTCCCGGACATCTCACCGGGGAGCTGTTTTTT; CDR3: CASSPGHLTGELFF
J: TRBJ1-2; D: -; V: TRBV7-9; size: -; DNA: TGTGCCAGCAGCCTCCCTCCTCGGGACTCAAACTATGGCTACACCTTC; CDR3: CASSLPPRDSNYGYTF